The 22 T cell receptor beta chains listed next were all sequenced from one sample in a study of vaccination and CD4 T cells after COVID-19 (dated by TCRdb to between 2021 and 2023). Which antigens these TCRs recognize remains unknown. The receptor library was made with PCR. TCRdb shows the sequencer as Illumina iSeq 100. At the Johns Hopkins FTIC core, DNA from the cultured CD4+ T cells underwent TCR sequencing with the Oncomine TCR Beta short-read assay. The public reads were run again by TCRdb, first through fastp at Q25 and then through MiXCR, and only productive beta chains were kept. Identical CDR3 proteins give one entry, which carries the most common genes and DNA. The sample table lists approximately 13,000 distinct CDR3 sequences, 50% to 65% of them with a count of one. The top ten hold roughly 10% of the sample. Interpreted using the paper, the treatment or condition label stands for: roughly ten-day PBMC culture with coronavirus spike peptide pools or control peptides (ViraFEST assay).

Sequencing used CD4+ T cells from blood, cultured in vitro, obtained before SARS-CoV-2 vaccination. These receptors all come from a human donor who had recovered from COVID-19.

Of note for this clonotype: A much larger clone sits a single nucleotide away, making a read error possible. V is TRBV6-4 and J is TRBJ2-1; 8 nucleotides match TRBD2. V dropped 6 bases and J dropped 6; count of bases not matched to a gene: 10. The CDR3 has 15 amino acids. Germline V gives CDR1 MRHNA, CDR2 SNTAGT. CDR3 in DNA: TGTGCCAGCAGCATAGAGGTAGCGGGACGCAATGAGCAGTTCTTC. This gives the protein CASSIEVAGRNEQFF.

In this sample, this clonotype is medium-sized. DNA for the CDR3: TGTGCCACCAGCACCCGGACAACAGGGGTTGGCGCTTTCTTT. This translates into CATSTRTTGVGAFF. The chain joins TRBV15 to TRBJ1-1; 7 nucleotides align to TRBD1. V shed 4 bases and J 11 bases; nucleotides not matched to a gene: 13. The CDR3 loop spans 14 amino acids. The germline gives CDR1 LNHNV, CDR2 YYDKDF (reference sequence). Based on the CDR3 plus reference TRBV15 and TRBJ1-1, the full variable domain is DAMVIQNPRYQVTQFGKPVTLSCSQTLNHNVMYWYQQKSSQAPKLLFHYYDKDFNNEADTPDNFQSRRPNTSFCFLDIRSPGLGDTAMYLCATSTRTTGVGAFFGQGTRLTVV.

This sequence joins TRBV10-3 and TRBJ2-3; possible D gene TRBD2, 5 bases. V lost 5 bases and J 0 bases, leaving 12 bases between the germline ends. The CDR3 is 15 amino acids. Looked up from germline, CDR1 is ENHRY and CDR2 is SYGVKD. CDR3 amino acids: CAISPAGPSTDTQYF. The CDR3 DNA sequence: TGTGCCATCAGTCCGGCGGGCCCTAGCACAGATACGCAGTATTTT.

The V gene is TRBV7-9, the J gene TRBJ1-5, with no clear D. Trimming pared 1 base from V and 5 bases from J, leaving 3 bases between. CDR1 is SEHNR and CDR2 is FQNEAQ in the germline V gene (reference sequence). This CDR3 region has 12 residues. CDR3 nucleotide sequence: TGTGCCAGCAGCTTAGACGATCAGCCCCAGCATTTT. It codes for CASSLDDQPQHF.

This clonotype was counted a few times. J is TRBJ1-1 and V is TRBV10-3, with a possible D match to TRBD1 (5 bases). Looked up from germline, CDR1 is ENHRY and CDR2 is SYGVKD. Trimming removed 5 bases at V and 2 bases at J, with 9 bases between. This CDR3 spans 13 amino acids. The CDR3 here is CAISPRVNTEAFF. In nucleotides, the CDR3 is TGTGCCATCAGTCCCAGGGTTAACACTGAAGCTTTCTTT.

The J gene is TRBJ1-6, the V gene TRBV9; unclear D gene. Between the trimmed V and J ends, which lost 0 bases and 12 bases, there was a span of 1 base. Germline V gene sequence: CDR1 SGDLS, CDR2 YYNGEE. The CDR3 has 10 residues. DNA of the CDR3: TGTGCCAGCAGCGTAGGACCCCTCCACTTT. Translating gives CASSVGPLHF.

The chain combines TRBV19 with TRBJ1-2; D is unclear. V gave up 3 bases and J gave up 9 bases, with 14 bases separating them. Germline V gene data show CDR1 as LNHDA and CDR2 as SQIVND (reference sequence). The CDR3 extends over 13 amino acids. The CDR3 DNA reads TGTGCCAGTAGTATCCGTGAACCGACGCGCTACACCTTC. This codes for CASSIREPTRYTF.

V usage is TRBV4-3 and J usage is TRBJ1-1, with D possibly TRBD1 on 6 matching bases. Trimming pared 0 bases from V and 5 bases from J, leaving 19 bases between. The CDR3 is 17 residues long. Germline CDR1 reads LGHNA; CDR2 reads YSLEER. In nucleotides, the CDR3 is TGCGCCAGCAGCCAAGATAGACCGAAGGGGGGGTCGACTGAAGCTTTCTTT. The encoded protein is CASSQDRPKGGSTEAFF.

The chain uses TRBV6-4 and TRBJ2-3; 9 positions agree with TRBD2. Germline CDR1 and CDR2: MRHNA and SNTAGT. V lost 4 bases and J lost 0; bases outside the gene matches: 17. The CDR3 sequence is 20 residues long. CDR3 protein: CASSGLGGASGVSSTDTQYF. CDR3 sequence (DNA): TGTGCCAGCAGTGGCCTTGGAGGAGCTAGCGGGGTATCTAGCACAGATACGCAGTATTTT.

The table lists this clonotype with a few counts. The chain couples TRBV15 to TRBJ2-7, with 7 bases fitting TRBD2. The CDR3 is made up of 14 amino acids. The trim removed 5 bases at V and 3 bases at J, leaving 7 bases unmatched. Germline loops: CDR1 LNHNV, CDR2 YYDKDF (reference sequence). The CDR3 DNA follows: TGTGCCACCAGCGAAGGCTGGGGGGGCTACGAGCAGTACTTC. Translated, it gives CATSEGWGGYEQYF.

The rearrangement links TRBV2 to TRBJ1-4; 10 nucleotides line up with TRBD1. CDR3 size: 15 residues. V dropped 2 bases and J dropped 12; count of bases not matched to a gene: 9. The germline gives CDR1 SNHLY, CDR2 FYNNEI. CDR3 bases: TGTGCCAGCAGTGAACTAGGACAGGGGGTTGTGGAACTGTTTTTT. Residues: CASSELGQGVVELFF.

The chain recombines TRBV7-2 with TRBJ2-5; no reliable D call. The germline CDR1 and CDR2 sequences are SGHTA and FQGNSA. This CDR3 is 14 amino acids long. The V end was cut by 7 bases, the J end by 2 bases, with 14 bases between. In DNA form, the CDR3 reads TGTGCCAGCACTCCTAGTTCTGGGCAAGAGACCCAGTACTTC. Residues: CASTPSSGQETQYF.

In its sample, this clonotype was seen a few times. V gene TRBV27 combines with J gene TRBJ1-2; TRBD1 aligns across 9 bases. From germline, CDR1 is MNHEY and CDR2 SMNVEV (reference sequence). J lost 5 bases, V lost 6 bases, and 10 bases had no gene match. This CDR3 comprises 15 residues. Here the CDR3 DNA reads TGTGCCAGCAGCCTGAGGGGACAGGGACCGTATGGCTACACCTTC. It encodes CASSLRGQGPYGYTF.

This chain's CDR3 is CASSFRDSSTDTQYF. In DNA form, the CDR3 reads TGTGCCAGCAGCTTCAGGGACTCCAGCACAGATACGCAGTATTTT. The chain recombines TRBV11-3 with TRBJ2-3, with D possibly TRBD2 on 6 matching bases. This CDR3 contains 15 residues. CDR1 is SGHNT, CDR2 YENEEA, per germline. The V end lost 3 bases, the J end lost 0 bases, and 10 bases lay between the germline ends. The full variable domain, rest sourced from reference TRBV11-3 and TRBJ2-3, is EAGVVQSPRYKIIEKKQPVAFWCNPISGHNTLYWYLQNLGQGPELLIRYENEEAVDDSQLPKDRFSAERLKGVDSTLKIQPAELGDSAVYLCASSFRDSSTDTQYFGPGTRLTVL.

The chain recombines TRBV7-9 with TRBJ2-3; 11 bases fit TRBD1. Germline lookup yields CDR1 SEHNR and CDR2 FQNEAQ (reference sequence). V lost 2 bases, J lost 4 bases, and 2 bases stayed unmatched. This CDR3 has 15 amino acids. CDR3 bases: TGTGCCAGCAGCTTATGGGGACAGGGGGCAGATACGCAGTATTTT. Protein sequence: CASSLWGQGADTQYF.

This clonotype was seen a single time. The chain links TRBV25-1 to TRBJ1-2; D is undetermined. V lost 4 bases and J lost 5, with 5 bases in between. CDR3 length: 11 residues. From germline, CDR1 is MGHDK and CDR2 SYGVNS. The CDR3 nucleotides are TGTGCCAGCAGTGCAGGATATGGCTACACCTTC. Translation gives CASSAGYGYTF.

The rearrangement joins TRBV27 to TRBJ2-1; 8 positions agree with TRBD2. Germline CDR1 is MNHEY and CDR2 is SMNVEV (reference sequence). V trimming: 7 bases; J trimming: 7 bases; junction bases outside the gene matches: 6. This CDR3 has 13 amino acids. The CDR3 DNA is TGTGCCAGCACCCGGGGGGGCACAAATGAGCAGTTCTTC. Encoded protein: CASTRGGTNEQFF.

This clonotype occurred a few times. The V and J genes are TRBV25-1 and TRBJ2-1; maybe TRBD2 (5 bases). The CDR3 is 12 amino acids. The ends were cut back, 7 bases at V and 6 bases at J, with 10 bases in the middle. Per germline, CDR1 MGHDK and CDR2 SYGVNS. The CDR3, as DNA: TGTGCCAGCAAGGACTTTCTCAATGAGCAGTTCTTC. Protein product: CASKDFLNEQFF.

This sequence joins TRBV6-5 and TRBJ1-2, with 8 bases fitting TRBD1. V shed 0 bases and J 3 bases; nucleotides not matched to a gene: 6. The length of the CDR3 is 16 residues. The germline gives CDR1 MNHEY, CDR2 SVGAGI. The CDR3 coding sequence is TGTGCCAGCAGTTACTCGACTCCAGGGGGCTACTATGGCTACACCTTC. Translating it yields CASSYSTPGGYYGYTF.

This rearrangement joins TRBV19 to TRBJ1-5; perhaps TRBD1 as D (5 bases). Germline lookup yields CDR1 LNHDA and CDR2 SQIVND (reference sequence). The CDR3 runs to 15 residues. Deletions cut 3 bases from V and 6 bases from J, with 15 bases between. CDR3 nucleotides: TGTGCCAGTAGTATCCAACCGGGGAGGGGTCAGCCCCAGCATTTT. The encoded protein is CASSIQPGRGQPQHF.

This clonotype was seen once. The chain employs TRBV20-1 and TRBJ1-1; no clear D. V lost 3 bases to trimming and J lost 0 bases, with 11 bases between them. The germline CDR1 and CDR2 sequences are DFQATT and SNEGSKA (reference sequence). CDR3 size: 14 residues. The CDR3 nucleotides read TGCAGTGCTAGTAAGGTAGGGCTGAACACTGAAGCTTTCTTT. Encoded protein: CSASKVGLNTEAFF.

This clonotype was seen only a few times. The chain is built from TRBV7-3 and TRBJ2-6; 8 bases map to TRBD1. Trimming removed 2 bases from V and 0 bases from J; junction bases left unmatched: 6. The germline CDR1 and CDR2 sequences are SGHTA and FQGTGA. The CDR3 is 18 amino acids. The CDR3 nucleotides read TGTGCCAGCAGCTTATACAGGGGGTTCAGCTCTGGGGCCAACGTCCTGACTTTC. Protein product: CASSLYRGFSSGANVLTF.